Here is one T cell receptor (beta chain) with its context. A single record per CDR3 protein comes from TCRdb applying MiXCR to the reads. Here the sample spans 75,000 to 100,000 distinct CDR3 sequences, roughly 31% being singletons. The record originates from a study of type 1 regulatory T cells. Turning to the study itself: T-allo10 is an in vitro-generated, Tr1-enriched CD4 T cell product specific for alloantigen.

Germline CDR1 reads SQVTM; CDR2 reads ANQGSEA. Trimming removed 7 bases from V and 4 bases from J, with 15 bases in between. The CDR3 is made up of 13 amino acids. Specimen: CD4+ T cells, either the whole sample or a sorted fraction (not recorded which). The chain combines TRBV29-1 with TRBJ2-3, with D possibly being TRBD2 (7 bases). This receptor was identified in a human donor in good health. This CDR3 is CSGGGGNPDTQYF. The CDR3 bases are TGCAGCGGAGGGGGAGGGAACCCAGATACGCAGTATTTT.